One sample yielded the 24 T cell receptor beta chains listed below, sequenced in a study of tumor and adjacent non-tumor tissue in lung cancer. A modified ARM-PCR protocol with three rounds of nested PCR amplified TCRbeta. TCRdb re-derived calls from the multiplex PCR reads in MiXCR, one entry per CDR3 protein. The sample includes 220,000 or so distinct CDR3 sequences, about two thirds of them seen just once. The template was RNA from unsorted bulk tissue. Sequences were obtained from lung tumor tissue. The origin of the receptors is a man aged 60 to 75 with non-small cell lung cancer.

In its sample, this clonotype was seen a few times. Compared with germline, one end of the junction differs, possibly owing to a read error. J is TRBJ1-6 and V is TRBV12-5, with TRBD1 matching 7 bases. The CDR3 runs 14 residues. Germline V gene data show CDR1 as LGHNT and CDR2 as FRNRAP. The CDR3 DNA sequence: TGTGTTAGTGGTCGACAGGGAACCCGTTCACCCCTCCACTTT. Protein product: CVSGRQGTRSPLHF.

This clonotype was observed many times. CDR3 sequence reads: CSARQGPEAFF. Written as DNA, the CDR3 is TGCAGTGCGCGACAGGGGCCTGAAGCTTTCTTT. The chain links TRBV20-1 to TRBJ1-1, with 8 bases fitting TRBD1. The ends lost 6 bases at V and 6 bases at J; junction bases unmatched: 3. There are 11 residues in the CDR3. Germline CDR1 DFQATT, CDR2 SNEGSKA (reference sequence).

Details on this clonotype: The conserved phenylalanine or tryptophan is not found at the CDR3 terminus, so this likely reflects a read error. This sequence joins TRBV4-3 and TRBJ2-7; 11 positions match TRBD1. The CDR3 loop spans 16 amino acids. The germline V gene encodes CDR1 LGHNA and CDR2 YSLEER. Trimming removed 0 bases from V and 5 bases from J; junction bases left unmatched: 6. The CDR3 here is CASSQDYGTGGHEQYL. CDR3 sequence (DNA): TGCGCCAGCAGCCAAGATTACGGGACAGGGGGACACGAGCAGTACTTG.

Details on this clonotype: Since the CDR3 does not end with the conserved phenylalanine or tryptophan, this likely comes from a read error. The gene calls are TRBV20-1 and TRBJ2-5; either TRBD1 or TRBD2 may supply D (6 bases each). The CDR3 extends over 15 amino acids. V shed 8 bases and J shed 4 bases, with 23 bases lying between them. Germline CDR1 reads DFQATT; CDR2 reads SNEGSKA (reference sequence). The CDR3 DNA reads as TGCAGTCTGGTCGGGGGCGGGCCAAGACCAGAGACCCAGTACTTA. Translation gives CSLVGGGPRPETQYL.

In the case of this clonotype: Relative to the germline gene, one junction end is altered; a read error may explain this. V and J are TRBV6-2 or TRBV6-3 and TRBJ1-4; D not resolved. Looked up from germline, CDR1 is MNHEY and CDR2 is SVGEGT. The CDR3 loop spans 18 amino acids. This chain's CDR3 is CSSRRPVFSSGLREKLFF. The DNA for the CDR3 is TGTTCCAGCAGGCGCCCGGTTTTTAGCTCGGGCCTTCGCGAAAAACTGTTTTTT.

Details on this clonotype: A single base separates this from a much larger clone, so it may be a read error. The rearrangement links TRBV20-1 to TRBJ2-5, with D unclear. The CDR3 is made up of 12 amino acids. Germline CDR1 is DFQATT and CDR2 is SNEGSKA (reference sequence). Trimming pared 2 bases from V and 5 bases from J, leaving 9 bases between. Here the CDR3 DNA reads TGCAGTGCTAGAACCCGGGCGGAGACCCAGTACTTC. Amino acids: CSARTRAETQYF.

With regard to this clonotype: A read error may explain this, as a much larger clone is one base away. The gene calls are TRBV11-3 and TRBJ2-4, with D possibly being TRBD1 or TRBD2 (5 bases each). Per the germline V gene, CDR1 is SGHNT and CDR2 is YENEEA. The CDR3 extends over 14 amino acids. In nucleotides, the CDR3 is TGTGCCTGCAGCTTCGGGGCGCTGACTAACATTCAGTACTTC. Translated: CACSFGALTNIQYF.

The chain couples TRBV6-6 to TRBJ2-1; the match to TRBD2 covers 13 bases. The CDR3 totals 16 residues. J gave up 8 bases and V 4 bases, and 8 bases lay outside the gene matches. Germline-derived CDR1 and CDR2 are MNHNY and SVGAGI (reference sequence). This CDR3 is CASSSGLAGVMDEQFF. CDR3 DNA sequence: TGTGCCAGCAGTTCAGGACTAGCGGGGGTGATGGATGAGCAGTTCTTC.

In regard to this clonotype: One junction end does not reproduce the germline sequence, and a read error may be involved. This chain joins TRBV5-4 and TRBJ2-1, with D hard to call. From germline, CDR1 is SGHNT and CDR2 YYREEE (reference sequence). This CDR3 is 16 amino acids long. CDR3 sequence (DNA): TGTGCCAGCACCTCGCGGTCGGAGAGCTCCTACAATGGGCAGTTCTTC. The encoded protein is CASTSRSESSYNGQFF.

Comment on this clonotype: At one boundary the junction diverges from the germline segment, which might be a read error. The rearrangement links TRBV29-1 to TRBJ1-2; 7 bases are a match to TRBD1. The CDR3 has 13 amino acids. Germline loops: CDR1 SQVTM, CDR2 ANQGSEA. CDR3 nucleotides: TGCATCGCAAAATCCGGGACAGAGTATGACTACACCTTC. Translated: CIAKSGTEYDYTF.

In regard to this clonotype: Possible read error: a much larger clone is one base away. This chain connects TRBV20-1 to TRBJ1-1; D is unclear. Germline V lookup: CDR1 DFQATT, CDR2 SNEGSKA (reference sequence). The CDR3 is made up of 15 amino acids. The CDR3 sequence is CSVRDAGGMNTEAFF. The CDR3 DNA follows: TGCAGTGTTAGAGATGCAGGAGGCATGAACACTGAAGCTTTCTTT.

In the case of this clonotype: Since a much larger clone is just one base distant, this may be a read error. The chain couples TRBV7-8 to TRBJ2-7, with 9 bases aligning to TRBD2. CDR1 is SGHVS and CDR2 is FQNEAQ in the germline V gene. The CDR3 covers 15 residues. CDR3 sequence reads: CTSSLVLAGVYEQYF. CDR3 in DNA: TGTACCAGCAGCTTAGTTTTAGCGGGAGTGTACGAGCAGTACTTC.

V gene TRBV11-3 combines with J gene TRBJ1-1; D unclear. The germline V gene encodes CDR1 SGHNT and CDR2 YENEEA. With 4 bases removed from V and 12 bases from J, the gap between germline ends came to 18 bases. CDR3 length equals 13 residues. CDR3 nucleotides: TGTGCCAGCAGCTCAGGCTCTATCCCTCGGACTTTCTTT. Protein sequence: CASSSGSIPRTFF.

In this sample, this clonotype turned up many times. The chain joins TRBV4-3 to TRBJ1-5, with 8 bases matching TRBD1. Germline CDR1 is LGHNA and CDR2 is YSLEER. The CDR3 runs to 16 residues. Germline trimming cut 4 bases from V and 4 bases from J; bases unmatched to any gene: 9. DNA of the CDR3: TGCGCCAGCAGCCTCACGTTACAGGGGGAAAATCAGCCCCAGCATTTT. It translates to CASSLTLQGENQPQHF.

J is TRBJ2-7 and V is TRBV5-6, with D possibly being TRBD1 (5 bases). Trimming pared 2 bases from V and 1 base from J, leaving 13 bases between. This CDR3 has 15 residues. Germline lookup yields CDR1 SGHDT and CDR2 YYEEEE. Here the CDR3 DNA reads TGTGCCAGCAGCTTAGGGGTAAGGGGATCCTACGAGCAGTACTTC. It codes for CASSLGVRGSYEQYF.

To note about this clonotype: A much more abundant neighbour one base away suggests this may be a read error. No conserved phenylalanine or tryptophan ends this CDR3, so it is likely a read error. The chain joins TRBV20-1 to TRBJ1-1; D gene unclear. Trimming cost V 8 bases and J 2 bases, with 12 bases left between them. Germline CDR1 DFQATT, CDR2 SNEGSKA (reference sequence). The CDR3 spans 12 residues. Here the CDR3 DNA reads TGCAGTTCGGACGGGGAAAACACTGAAGCTTTCATT. It codes for CSSDGENTEAFI.

This clonotype has a count of ten or more. The rearrangement uses TRBV29-1 and TRBJ2-1; 9 positions agree with TRBD1. The trim removed 8 bases at V and 4 bases at J, leaving 6 bases unmatched. CDR1 is SQVTM, CDR2 ANQGSEA, per germline. The CDR3 spans 13 residues. The CDR3 bases are TGCAGCACCCGGGACAGGGCTTACAATGAGCAGTTCTTC. Translating gives CSTRDRAYNEQFF.

The V call is TRBV6-5, the J call TRBJ2-1; 8 bases line up with TRBD2. The CDR3 loop spans 15 amino acids. J gave up 5 bases and V 2 bases, and 5 bases lay outside the gene matches. Germline lookup yields CDR1 MNHEY and CDR2 SVGAGI. CDR3 loop: CASSYRRGGDNEQFF. CDR3 nucleotides: TGTGCCAGCAGTTACCGACGGGGGGGTGACAATGAGCAGTTCTTC.

This clonotype was detected only a few times. Mismatch with germline at one junction end may stem from a read error. The chain recombines TRBV7-9 with TRBJ1-2; D is unclear. The CDR3 sequence is 14 residues long. Germline-derived CDR1 and CDR2 are SEHNR and FQNEAQ (reference sequence). This CDR3 is CARSSSSANYGYTF. CDR3 sequence (DNA): TGTGCCAGAAGCTCCTCGTCGGCGAACTATGGCTACACCTTC.

Turning to this clonotype: One end of the junction is discordant with germline, which a read error may explain. V is TRBV12-3 or TRBV12-4 and J is TRBJ2-2; D call uncertain. This CDR3 spans 16 amino acids. CDR3: CAGSPTQTLSTGELFF. In nucleotides, the CDR3 is TGTGCCGGCAGCCCAACACAGACCCTTAGCACCGGGGAGCTGTTTTTT.

The V and J genes are TRBV20-1 and TRBJ2-7, with D perhaps TRBD2 (6 bases). The CDR3 length is 16 residues. The germline gives CDR1 DFQATT, CDR2 SNEGSKA (reference sequence). Trimming stripped 5 bases from V and 3 bases from J, with 23 bases between. As DNA, the CDR3 is TGCAGTGCTCCTGAGGTTTCAGGGACTGCCCACTACGAGCAGTACTTC. It specifies CSAPEVSGTAHYEQYF.

The V gene is TRBV6-1, the J gene TRBJ1-1; D ambiguous. Trimming stripped 7 bases from V and 4 bases from J, with 13 bases between. Germline CDR1 and CDR2: MNHNS and SASEGT. The CDR3 has 13 amino acids. CDR3 region: CASKGAESTEAFF. CDR3 bases: TGTGCCAGCAAAGGCGCGGAGAGCACTGAAGCTTTCTTT.

V is TRBV4-1 and J is TRBJ2-5; 9 nucleotides align to TRBD2. Per germline, CDR1 MGHRA and CDR2 YSYEKL. V lost 6 bases and J lost 4; bases outside the gene matches: 15. The CDR3 consists of 17 residues. The CDR3 loop reads CASSWRLASGNRETQYF. CDR3 sequence (DNA): TGCGCCAGCAGTTGGCGTTTGGCTAGCGGGAACCGAGAGACCCAGTACTTC.

Regarding this clonotype: Lacking the conserved final phenylalanine or tryptophan, this CDR3 likely reflects a read error. No DNA is shown, since the ends of the CDR3 on it are uncertain; the CDR3 is the one TCRdb lists. V is TRBV11-1 and J is TRBJ2-2; the table gives TRBD1 as D, unverified against the DNA. Germline CDR1 SGHAT, CDR2 FQDESV (reference sequence). Counting both end residues, the CDR3 totals 16 amino acids. The CDR3 here is CASSFYGAQSTGELFS.